The 15 T cell receptor beta chains listed next were all sequenced from one sample in a study of T cell clonality in common variable immunodeficiency. Study results and limitations: In common variable immunodeficiency, TCR beta chains reportedly carried fewer deletions and N-nucleotide insertions.

These TCRs' antigens remain unknown. Here immunoSEQ multiplex PCR was the method, and the copy in TCRdb shows in-frame clones only, minus some. The sample has approximately 21,000 clones, none seen only once. The sequenced material came from peripheral blood mononuclear cells. These receptors all stem from a human donor with common variable immunodeficiency.

The CDR3 is CASSPRDREETQYF. The DNA read from the CDR3 is TGTGCCAGCTCACCCCGGGACAGGGAAGAGACC. This sequence joins TRBV18 and TRBJ2-5; 9 nucleotides line up with TRBD1. The read finishes 3 residues shy of the CDR3 end, and the germline J gene is used to complete it. The V and J ends lost 3 bases and 3 bases, in that order; junction bases with no gene match: 2. Germline assignment: CDR1 KGHSH and CDR2 LQKENI. The CDR3 is 14 amino acids.

This clone was counted only a few times. The read is 3 residues too short to cover the CDR3 end, so that end is filled in from the germline J gene. The chain employs TRBV2 and TRBJ2-1; weak D call: TRBD1 (6 bases). The CDR3 is 13 amino acids. Per germline, CDR1 SNHLY and CDR2 FYNNEI. V was clipped by 1 base and J by 9 bases, with 10 bases between them. The CDR3 protein is CASSEGTVSEQFF. Incomplete CDR3 DNA: TGTGCCAGCAGTGAAGGGACAGTCAGTGAG.

On this clone itself: The read comes to an end 3 residues before the CDR3 does, leaving the germline J gene to fill in the end. The gene calls are TRBV2 and TRBJ2-1; TRBD1 matches at 7 bases. Germline CDR1 and CDR2: SNHLY and FYNNEI. V dropped 7 bases and J dropped 9; count of bases not matched to a gene: 9. The CDR3 sequence is 13 residues long. This chain's CDR3 is CASNGQGVVEQFF. CDR3 bases read: TGTGCCAGCAATGGGCAGGGGGTGGTTGAG.

Points on this clone: Read data end 3 residues before the CDR3 end; the end is taken from the germline J gene. The genes are TRBV7-9 and TRBJ1-2; TRBD1 matches 8 bases. J gave up 7 bases and V 4 bases, and 11 bases lay outside the gene matches. From germline, CDR1 is SEHNR and CDR2 FQNEAQ (reference sequence). This CDR3 region has 15 residues. CDR3 DNA, as far as it was read: TGTGCCAGCAGCTATCAGGGGGCCGGAACCCGTGGC. This sequence encodes CASSYQGAGTRG. The complete CDR3 protein is CASSYQGAGTRGYTF.

A word on this clone: The observed sequence ends 3 residues before the CDR3 terminus, with the missing tail filled in from the germline J gene. This chain connects TRBV7-3 to TRBJ2-3, with TRBD2 identical over 12 bases. The CDR3 runs to 15 residues. The trim removed 4 bases at V and 7 bases at J, leaving 6 bases unmatched. The V gene's germline CDR1 is SGHTA and CDR2 FQGTGA. CDR3 DNA, as far as it was read: TGTGCCAGCAGCTCACTAGCGGGAGGTGATCATACG. Translated: CASSSLAGGDHT. The full CDR3 protein is CASSSLAGGDHTQYF. Full variable domain (remainder filled in from reference TRBV7-3 and TRBJ2-3): GAGVSQTPSNKVTEKGKYVELRCDPISGHTALYWYRQSLGQGPEFLIYFQGTGAADDSGLPNDRFFAVRPEGSVSTLKIQRTERGDSAVYLCASSSLAGGDHTQYFGPGTRLTVL.

In the case of this clone: The read terminates 3 residues ahead of where the CDR3 ends, so the germline J gene completes it. The rearrangement uses TRBV7-9 and TRBJ2-7; D is possibly TRBD1 (5 bases). CDR3 length: 14 residues. CDR1 and CDR2 from the germline V gene are SEHNR and FQNEAQ (reference sequence). V lost 0 bases and J 5 bases, leaving 11 bases between the germline ends. Here the CDR3 reads CASSLAQGFNEQYF. CDR3 bases read: TGTGCCAGCAGCTTAGCGCAGGGTTTCAACGAG.

Concerning this clone itself: Sequencing ends 3 residues short of the CDR3 end; the germline J gene provides the rest. The chain links TRBV7-9 to TRBJ2-1; 8 bases are a match to TRBD1. J lost 8 bases, V lost 5 bases, and 8 bases had no gene match. CDR1 and CDR2 from the germline V gene are SEHNR and FQNEAQ (reference sequence). CDR3 length: 14 amino acids. Partial CDR3 DNA: TGTGCCAGCAGCCCCCAGGGGGCGATCGATGAG. It translates to CASSPQGAIDE. The whole CDR3 reads CASSPQGAIDEQFF.

Worth noting for this clone: The read comes to an end 3 residues before the CDR3 does, leaving the germline J gene to fill in the end. This chain joins TRBV5-6 and TRBJ2-5, with 7 bases lining up with TRBD1. J gave up 5 bases and V 4 bases, and 8 bases lay outside the gene matches. CDR3 length: 14 amino acids. Germline V gene data show CDR1 as SGHDT and CDR2 as YYEEEE. The CDR3 sequence is CASSENRGWETQYF. Incomplete CDR3 DNA: TGTGCCAGCAGCGAGAACAGGGGTTGGGAGACC.

This clone was counted a few times. The read ends 3 residues before the CDR3 terminus; that terminus is restored from the germline J gene. The chain joins TRBV18 to TRBJ2-1; TRBD1 agrees at 8 bases. CDR1 KGHSH and CDR2 LQKENI come from the germline V gene. With V trimmed by 6 bases and J by 5 bases, 9 bases remained unmatched. The CDR3 spans 15 residues. The CDR3 sequence: CASSGRGPPDNEQFF. The covered CDR3 bases are TGTGCCAGCTCCGGCAGGGGGCCCCCCGACAATGAG.

The covered CDR3 bases are TGTGCCAGCAGCTTAGGGGGACAGCCAAATTCACCC. Residues: CASSLGGQPNSP. The whole CDR3 sequence is CASSLGGQPNSPLHF. The chain links TRBV7-2 to TRBJ1-6; 7 nucleotides align to TRBD1. The read falls 3 residues short of the CDR3 end, and the missing part is taken from the germline J gene. Germline trimming cut 1 base from V and 7 bases from J; bases unmatched to any gene: 4. Looked up from germline, CDR1 is SGHTA and CDR2 is FQGNSA. The CDR3 has 15 residues.

Notes on this clone: The missing CDR3 end, 3 residues past where the read stops, is filled in from the germline J gene. The rearrangement uses TRBV18 and TRBJ2-2; the match to TRBD1 covers 7 bases. V lost 6 bases and J lost 2; bases outside the gene matches: 9. The germline CDR1 and CDR2 sequences are KGHSH and LQKENI. The CDR3 has 16 amino acids. The CDR3 is CASSHRDRSNTGELFF. CDR3 DNA (partial): TGTGCCAGCTCCCACAGGGACAGATCCAACACCGGGGAG.

This clone has more than one count but fewer than ten. CDR3 sequence: CASSLQGSYGYTF. The part of the CDR3 DNA that was read is TGTGCCAGCAGTTTACAGGGCAGCTATGGC. The V call is TRBV2, the J call TRBJ1-2, with D perhaps matching TRBD1 (6 bases). With the read ending 3 residues before the CDR3 end, the germline J gene is used to fill in that end. This CDR3 is 13 amino acids long. V shed 5 bases and J shed 4 bases, with 11 bases lying between them. Germline-derived CDR1 and CDR2 are SNHLY and FYNNEI.

As concerns this clone: The CDR3 end falls 3 residues outside the read, so it is completed with the germline J gene. The chain joins TRBV20-1 to TRBJ2-1, with a possible D match to TRBD1 (6 bases). V was clipped by 6 bases and J by 4 bases, with 22 bases between them. The CDR3 has 16 amino acids. Germline V gene sequence: CDR1 DFQATT, CDR2 SNEGSKA (reference sequence). The part of the CDR3 DNA that was read is TGCAGTGCCTTAACGCAGGGGCGGGTGTGGTACAATGAG. Translating gives CSALTQGRVWYNE. The whole CDR3 protein reads CSALTQGRVWYNEQFF.

The table lists this clone with a few counts. The CDR3 end falls 3 residues outside the read, so it is completed with the germline J gene. The chain uses TRBV7-9 and TRBJ1-4; a possible D gene is TRBD1 (5 bases). The ends were cut back, 0 bases at V and 8 bases at J, with 13 bases in the middle. There are 15 residues in the CDR3. The germline V gene has CDR1 SEHNR and CDR2 FQNEAQ (reference sequence). The part of the CDR3 DNA that was read is TGTGCCAGCAGCTTAGCGGACACCTACGGCGAAAAA. Its translation: CASSLADTYGEK. The whole CDR3 reads CASSLADTYGEKLFF.

As to this clone: The CDR3 extends 3 residues past the end of the read, so its final part is completed from the germline J gene. The chain uses TRBV7-9 and TRBJ2-1; TRBD2 matches at 8 bases. The trim removed 4 bases at V and 2 bases at J, leaving 4 bases unmatched. The CDR3 runs to 15 residues. Germline V gives CDR1 SEHNR, CDR2 FQNEAQ (reference sequence). The CDR3 reads CASSSGTSTYNEQFF. Partial CDR3 DNA: TGTGCCAGCAGCTCGGGGACTAGTACCTACAATGAG. The complete variable domain, with remaining parts taken from reference TRBV7-9 and TRBJ2-1, reads DTGVSQNPRHKITKRGQNVTFRCDPISEHNRLYWYRQTLGQGPEFLTYFQNEAQLEKSRLLSDRFSAERPKGSFSTLEIQRTEQGDSAMYLCASSSGTSTYNEQFFGPGTRLTVL.